The 22 T cell receptor beta chains in this list originate from one sample, sequenced in a study of shared clonotypes between healthy human individuals (TCRdb year 2020). Receptors were amplified or captured by the immunoSEQ multiplex PCR assay. TCRdb re-hosts the immuneACCESS table, in-frame sequences only. Its copies lack some clones; in the studies checked, an unresolved V gene accounts for under half of them, and the cause for the rest is not known. A total of roughly 170,000 clones appear in this sample, about 68% of them only once. More than 9% of the sample comes from the top ten. Sequenced material: memory CD4+ T cells sorted from blood. The sample's cell subset or site, from its label and the paper: CD45RA-negative fraction. These receptors all stem from a man under 40 in good health.

The V and J genes are TRBV1 and TRBJ2-1; TRBD2 was called by the table and not checked on the DNA. TRBV1 is a recognized pseudogene. The CDR3 is 15 residues long. The CDR3 reads CTSCNLGGFYNEQFF. The CDR3 DNA reads as TGCACCAGCTGCAACCTCGGGGGTTTCTACAATGAGCAGTTCTTC.

V is TRBV10-3 and J is TRBJ2-1, with 7 bases lining up with TRBD2. This CDR3 spans 16 amino acids. Germline V gives CDR1 ENHRY, CDR2 SYGVKD. The V segment lost 2 bases and the J segment 3 bases; nucleotides outside the gene matches: 7. The CDR3 spells CAISEGSGGHYNEQFF. For the CDR3, the DNA is TGTGCCATCAGTGAGGGATCGGGAGGACACTACAATGAGCAGTTCTTC.

The chain links TRBV6-1 to TRBJ1-5; D gene ambiguous. Germline lookup yields CDR1 MNHNS and CDR2 SASEGT. The CDR3 sequence is 15 residues long. V lost 6 bases, J lost 5 bases, and 17 bases lay in between. The CDR3 DNA follows: TGTGCCAGCAGACTCGGCACAGTCAATTATCAGCCCCAGCATTTT. Translating it yields CASRLGTVNYQPQHF.

This clone is a singleton in its sample. An end of the junction differs from the germline gene, which may be a read error. V and J are TRBV5-4 and TRBJ2-3; a possible D gene is TRBD2 (5 bases). The CDR3 runs 15 residues. The V gene's germline CDR1 is SGHNT and CDR2 YYREEE (reference sequence). The CDR3 nucleotides read TGTGCCGGCAGCCCACGAGCGGATATCACAGATACGCAGTATTTT. Its protein product is CAGSPRADITDTQYF. Filled out from reference TRBV5-4 and TRBJ2-3, the complete variable domain reads ETGVTQSPTHLIKTRGQQVTLRCSSQSGHNTVSWYQQALGQGPQFIFQYYREEENGRGNFPPRFSGLQFPNYSSELNVNALELDDSALYLCAGSPRADITDTQYFGPGTRLTVL.

In this sample, this clone turned up a few times. V and J are TRBV7-2 and TRBJ2-7; the match to TRBD2 covers 7 bases. J lost 0 bases, V lost 1 base, and 6 bases had no gene match. Germline lookup yields CDR1 SGHTA and CDR2 FQGNSA. The CDR3 spans 16 residues. The CDR3 loop reads CASSLELAGGSYEQYF. For the CDR3, the DNA is TGTGCCAGCAGCTTAGAGTTAGCGGGTGGCTCCTACGAGCAGTACTTC. The full variable domain, rest sourced from reference TRBV7-2 and TRBJ2-7, is GAGVSQSPSNKVTEKGKDVELRCDPISGHTALYWYRQSLGQGLEFLIYFQGNSAPDKSGLPSDRFSAERTGGSVSTLTIQRTQQEDSAVYLCASSLELAGGSYEQYFGPGTRLTVT.

The chain links TRBV7-2 to TRBJ2-3; 8 bases align to TRBD1. The CDR3 has 14 residues. Germline V lookup: CDR1 SGHTA, CDR2 FQGNSA. The V and J ends lost 3 bases and 1 base, in that order; junction bases with no gene match: 0. The chain's CDR3 is CASSLGQGTDTQYF. In DNA form, the CDR3 reads TGTGCCAGCAGCTTGGGACAGGGCACAGATACGCAGTATTTT.

The chain has TRBV11-3 and TRBJ2-3; TRBD1 might be the D (5 bases). Germline CDR1 is SGHNT and CDR2 is YENEEA. The CDR3 totals 12 residues. V lost 4 bases to trimming and J lost 5 bases, with 7 bases between them. The CDR3 DNA is TGTGCCAGCAGCTCCGACAGAGATACGCAGTATTTT. Protein sequence: CASSSDRDTQYF.

The chain links TRBV5-4 to TRBJ2-2; the D gene is possibly TRBD1 (5 bases). Trimming cost V 3 bases and J 4 bases, with 7 bases left between them. This CDR3 has 13 residues. The V gene's germline CDR1 is SGHNT and CDR2 YYREEE (reference sequence). CDR3 residues: CASSYQGTGELFF. The CDR3 DNA reads as TGTGCCAGCAGCTATCAGGGCACCGGGGAGCTGTTTTTT. Filled out from reference TRBV5-4 and TRBJ2-2, the complete variable domain reads ETGVTQSPTHLIKTRGQQVTLRCSSQSGHNTVSWYQQALGQGPQFIFQYYREEENGRGNFPPRFSGLQFPNYSSELNVNALELDDSALYLCASSYQGTGELFFGEGSRLTVL.

The chain employs TRBV5-1 and TRBJ2-4, with 10 bases aligning to TRBD1. There are 19 residues in the CDR3. CDR1 and CDR2 (germline): SGHRS, YFSETQ. V was clipped by 3 bases and J by 0 bases; unmatched bases: 12. The CDR3 here is CASSSQGTGDFSAKNIQYF. The CDR3 region has the DNA TGCGCCAGCAGCTCACAAGGGACAGGGGACTTTTCAGCCAAAAACATTCAGTACTTC.

The CDR3 loop is CASSPRPGRGSDTQYF. For the CDR3, the DNA is TGTGCCAGCTCACCACGGCCTGGGCGGGGCTCAGATACGCAGTATTTT. This chain links TRBV18 with TRBJ2-3; perhaps TRBD2 as D (6 bases). The V and J ends lost 1 base and 4 bases respectively, with 15 bases between them. Germline V gene data show CDR1 as KGHSH and CDR2 as LQKENI. CDR3 length equals 16 residues.

The chain employs TRBV5-1 and TRBJ1-1; 7 nucleotides line up with TRBD1. J lost 11 bases, V lost 4 bases, and 11 bases had no gene match. The CDR3 spans 13 residues. From germline, CDR1 is SGHRS and CDR2 YFSETQ. The CDR3 reads CASSRDSQQGAFF. DNA for the CDR3: TGCGCCAGCAGCAGAGACAGCCAACAGGGGGCTTTCTTT.

The chain combines TRBV28 with TRBJ2-1; weak D call: TRBD2 (6 bases). CDR1 is MDHEN and CDR2 is SYDVKM in the germline V gene. The ends were cut back, 6 bases at V and 3 bases at J, with 9 bases in the middle. The CDR3 sequence is 13 residues long. The DNA of the CDR3 is TGTGCCAGCAGAAAGACTAGCTACAATGAGCAGTTCTTC. This sequence encodes CASRKTSYNEQFF.

The chain joins TRBV7-2 to TRBJ2-1; 10 bases agree with TRBD2. Germline V gives CDR1 SGHTA, CDR2 FQGNSA. This CDR3 has 15 amino acids. V shed 3 bases and J 6 bases; nucleotides not matched to a gene: 5. The CDR3 spells CASSFGLAVFNEQFF. The CDR3 region has the DNA TGTGCCAGCAGCTTTGGACTAGCGGTCTTCAATGAGCAGTTCTTC.

J is TRBJ2-5 and V is TRBV18; TRBD1 matches 7 bases. Trimming took 4 bases from V and 4 from J; bases not matched to a gene: 6. This CDR3 is built from 14 residues. Germline-derived CDR1 and CDR2 are KGHSH and LQKENI. CDR3 region: CASSRETGRETQYF. For the CDR3, the DNA is TGTGCCAGCTCACGAGAGACAGGGCGAGAGACCCAGTACTTC.

This clone was seen just once. The CDR3 sequence: CASQARSTDTQYF. The CDR3 DNA is TGCGCCAGCCAGGCTAGATCCACAGATACGCAGTATTTT. This chain uses TRBV5-1 with TRBJ2-3; D is unclear. The CDR3 has 13 amino acids. Trimming cost V 7 bases and J 2 bases, with 11 bases left between them. Per the germline V gene, CDR1 is SGHRS and CDR2 is YFSETQ.

V and J are TRBV5-4 and TRBJ2-6, with D uncertain. The CDR3 has 14 residues. Germline CDR1 reads SGHNT; CDR2 reads YYREEE (reference sequence). Trimming removed 4 bases at V and 2 bases at J, with 7 bases between. This CDR3 is CASSLRTGANVLTF. CDR3 bases: TGTGCCAGCAGCCTACGCACTGGGGCCAACGTCCTGACTTTC.

The chain couples TRBV6-1 to TRBJ2-3; D may be TRBD2 (6 bases). V dropped 4 bases and J dropped 3 bases, with 17 bases sitting between them. The CDR3 is 16 amino acids. Looked up from germline, CDR1 is MNHNS and CDR2 is SASEGT. CDR3 region: CASSVYGGRRTDTQYF. The DNA of the CDR3 is TGTGCCAGCAGTGTCTACGGGGGTCGACGAACAGATACGCAGTATTTT.

The chain combines TRBV5-8 with TRBJ2-7; D gene ambiguous. The V and J ends lost 0 bases and 3 bases respectively, with 4 bases between them. This CDR3 has 12 residues. Per germline, CDR1 SGHTS and CDR2 YDEGEE. The CDR3 DNA sequence: TGTGCCAGCAGCTTGGGAGTCTACGAGCAGTACTTC. This translates into CASSLGVYEQYF.

The J gene is TRBJ1-2, the V gene TRBV10-2; D gene ambiguous. V was cut by 1 base and J by 3 bases, with 12 bases left in between. In germline, CDR1 is WSHSY, CDR2 SAAADI. The CDR3 sequence is 15 residues long. CDR3 residues: CASSEYWEGDYGYTF. Written as DNA, the CDR3 is TGCGCCAGCAGTGAGTATTGGGAAGGAGACTATGGCTACACCTTC.

This clone has just a few counts. This rearrangement joins TRBV5-1 to TRBJ1-1; 10 nucleotides agree with TRBD1. The CDR3 consists of 14 residues. Germline lookup yields CDR1 SGHRS and CDR2 YFSETQ. V gave up 4 bases and J gave up 10 bases; unmatched junction bases: 10. The CDR3 spells CASSPGTGVFLAFF. Here the CDR3 DNA reads TGCGCCAGCAGCCCCGGGACAGGGGTGTTTTTAGCTTTCTTT.

This clone was seen repeatedly, ten times or more. The V call is TRBV5-6, the J call TRBJ2-7; no clear D gene. V was pared by 1 base and J by 5 bases, with 13 bases between. Germline V lookup: CDR1 SGHDT, CDR2 YYEEEE. The CDR3 has 14 amino acids. In DNA, the CDR3 is TGTGCCAGCAGCTTGCGTGTAGGGTGGAACGAGCAGTACTTC. Its translation is CASSLRVGWNEQYF.

J is TRBJ2-3 and V is TRBV6-4, with 8 bases identical to TRBD2. V lost 2 bases and J lost 2; bases outside the gene matches: 3. The CDR3 spans 15 residues. Germline loops: CDR1 MRHNA, CDR2 SNTAGT. As DNA, the CDR3 is TGTGCCAGCAGTGACGGGACTAGAAACACAGATACGCAGTATTTT. It translates to CASSDGTRNTDTQYF.